Listed below are T cell receptor beta chains from one sample, sequenced in a study of T cells in Graves' hyperthyroidism and ophthalmopathy. TCRdb passed the multiplex PCR reads through MiXCR, listing each CDR3 protein once. The sample holds over 500,000 distinct CDR3 sequences, roughly 15% seen once. Sequences were obtained from blood. The receptors shown here come from a woman aged 18-29 years with Graves' ophthalmopathy. Both conserved end residues are part of each CDR3. D genes are given only for firm matches. Only some rows state a clone size, as once, few, many or a class for expanded clones.

>TRBJ2-1|many|TRBV20-1|NA
CSARDPGGPFNEQFF
TGCAGTGCTAGAGATCCCGGGGGACCCTTCAATGAGCAGTTCTTC
>TRBJ2-4|few|TRBV30|NA
CAWSIGGNIQYF
TGTGCCTGGAGTATCGGCGGGAACATTCAGTACTTC
>TRBJ1-4|NA|TRBV4-1|NA
CASSQDWAGNEKLFF
TGCGCCAGCAGCCAAGATTGGGCAGGGAATGAAAAACTGTTTTTT
>TRBJ2-7|many|TRBV28|NA
CASNVGIYEQYF
TGTGCCAGCAATGTGGGTATTTATGAGCAGTACTTC
>TRBJ1-6|NA|TRBV6-4|TRBD1
CASSEGTANSPLHF
TGTGCCAGCAGTGAGGGGACAGCTAATTCACCCCTCCACTTT
>TRBJ2-3|many|TRBV30|NA
CAWSDREPDTQYF
TGTGCCTGGAGTGATCGGGAGCCAGATACGCAGTATTTT
>TRBJ1-1|many|TRBV29-1|NA
CSGRGAGSSMNTEAFF
TGCAGCGGGCGGGGCGCAGGGAGCTCCATGAACACTGAAGCTTTCTTT
>TRBJ1-1|NA|TRBV5-1|TRBD1
CASSFDRGQITEAFF
TGCGCCAGCAGCTTTGACAGGGGTCAGATCACGGAAGCTTTCTTT
>TRBJ2-7|many|TRBV7-9|NA
CASSSTLAGQGSYEQYF
TGTGCCAGCAGCTCAACCCTAGCGGGACAGGGTTCCTACGAGCAGTACTTC
>TRBJ2-7|many|TRBV30|NA
CAWSVAPYEQYF
TGTGCCTGGAGTGTAGCTCCCTACGAGCAGTACTTC
>TRBJ1-1|many|TRBV7-8|NA
CASSLWGGEAFF
TGTGCCAGCAGCTTATGGGGGGGTGAAGCTTTCTTT
>TRBJ2-4|many|TRBV3-1|NA
CASSPVGRTAKNIQYF
TGTGCCAGCAGCCCAGTTGGCCGCACAGCCAAAAACATTCAGTACTTC
>TRBJ2-2|few|TRBV6-4|NA
CASSDSTENTGELFF
TGTGCCAGCAGTGACTCGACAGAGAACACCGGGGAGCTGTTTTTT
>TRBJ1-1|many|TRBV7-3|NA
CASSPNGRMNTEAFF
TGTGCCAGCAGCCCTAATGGACGCATGAACACTGAAGCTTTCTTT
>TRBJ1-1|once|TRBV7-9|TRBD1
CASSFEPGQDPGVAFF
TGTGCCAGCAGCTTCGAGCCGGGACAGGACCCCGGGGTAGCTTTCTTT
>TRBJ1-2|few|TRBV19|NA
CASSTLDTPQYGYTF
TGTGCCAGTAGTACGCTGGACACCCCGCAATATGGCTACACCTTC
>TRBJ2-5|NA|TRBV7-8|NA
CASSLLRGAGRETQYF
TGTGCCAGCAGCTTATTACGGGGGGCCGGCCGGGAGACCCAGTACTTC
>TRBJ2-3|few|TRBV7-3|TRBD2
CASSPSGVRLAALTDTQYF
TGTGCCAGCAGCCCAAGCGGCGTTCGACTAGCGGCTCTCACAGATACGCAGTATTTT
>TRBJ2-7|NA|TRBV5-4|NA
CASSPGLTPYEQYF
TGTGCCAGCAGCCCCGGACTAACACCTTACGAGCAGTACTTC
>TRBJ2-7|few|TRBV5-8|NA
CAMTMGSYEQYF
TGTGCCATGACGATGGGAAGTTACGAGCAGTACTTC
>TRBJ2-2|many|TRBV28|NA
CASSLPGTPTGELFF
TGTGCCAGCAGTCTCCCCGGGACGCCTACCGGGGAGCTGTTTTTT
>TRBJ1-1|once|TRBV19|TRBD1
CASSAGTGLTEAFF
TGTGCCAGTAGTGCGGGGACAGGGTTGACTGAAGCTTTCTTT
>TRBJ1-4|NA|TRBV3-1|NA
CASSQDLGGVLNEKLFF
TGTGCCAGCAGCCAAGATCTTGGGGGGGTCCTTAATGAAAAACTGTTTTTT
>TRBJ2-7|many|TRBV11-3|NA
CASSLGWADGVEQYF
TGTGCCAGCAGCTTAGGGTGGGCGGACGGCGTCGAGCAGTACTTC
>TRBJ2-2|few|TRBV7-6|NA
CASSPARGGELFF
TGTGCCAGCAGCCCTGCCCGGGGCGGGGAGCTGTTTTTT
>TRBJ2-4|many|TRBV7-2|TRBD1
CASSLGQGAKNIQYF
TGTGCCAGCAGCTTAGGACAGGGGGCCAAAAACATTCAGTACTTC
>TRBJ1-5|few|TRBV27|NA
CASSFIGGDQPQHF
TGTGCCAGCAGTTTTATAGGGGGGGATCAGCCCCAGCATTTT
>TRBJ2-2|few|TRBV9|TRBD1
CASSVMVNRGYGELFF
TGTGCCAGCAGCGTAATGGTCAACAGGGGATATGGGGAGCTGTTTTTT
>TRBJ2-5|once|TRBV20-1|TRBD2
CSAPRTSGGPGETQYF
TGCAGTGCTCCGAGGACTAGCGGGGGGCCGGGAGAGACCCAGTACTTC
>TRBJ1-1|many|TRBV12-5|TRBD1
CASGLVVGTGGFEAFF
TGTGCTAGTGGTTTGGTAGTAGGAACAGGGGGGTTTGAAGCTTTCTTT
>TRBJ1-2|many|TRBV28|NA
CASSFPLDGSPDRYTF
TGTGCCAGCAGTTTCCCTCTAGACGGGTCCCCCGACCGCTACACCTTC
>TRBJ2-7|NA|TRBV29-1|TRBD1
CSGGQGGEQYF
TGCAGCGGTGGACAGGGGGGCGAGCAGTACTTC
>TRBJ1-3|many|TRBV7-6|TRBD1
CASSLQGQGGNTIYF
TGTGCCAGCAGCTTACAGGGACAGGGCGGAAACACCATATATTTT
>TRBJ2-7|many|TRBV2|NA
CASLGQTTLEQYF
TGTGCCAGCTTAGGACAGACCACTCTCGAGCAGTACTTC
>TRBJ2-5|many|TRBV7-2|TRBD2
CASSLASGGAQETQYF
TGTGCCAGCAGCTTAGCTTCGGGGGGAGCTCAAGAGACCCAGTACTTC
>TRBJ2-7|NA|TRBV9|NA
CASSVEGGATYEQYF
TGTGCCAGCAGCGTAGAAGGGGGGGCCACCTACGAGCAGTACTTC
>TRBJ2-7|many|TRBV11-2|NA
CASSLDPTGPTYEQYF
TGTGCCAGCAGCTTAGATCCAACGGGGCCCACCTACGAGCAGTACTTC
>TRBJ2-5|many|TRBV28|NA
CASSLRLAQETQYF
TGTGCCAGCAGTCTCCGTCTAGCCCAAGAGACCCAGTACTTC
>TRBJ2-4|few|TRBV24-1|NA
CATSDLSASRLYF
TGTGCCACCAGTGATTTGTCGGCCAGTCGGTTGTACTTC
>TRBJ1-1|many|TRBV29-1|NA
CSVDSGRMNTEAFF
TGCAGCGTCGACTCCGGACGGATGAACACTGAAGCTTTCTTT
>TRBJ1-5|few|TRBV13|NA
CASSHGGGTFNQPQHF
TGTGCCAGCAGCCACGGGGGCGGGACCTTTAATCAGCCCCAGCATTTT